Listed below are T cell receptor beta chains from one sample, sequenced in a study of cytomegalovirus exposure and HLA in healthy donors. Profiled with immunoSEQ multiplex PCR; TCRdb holds only in-frame clones, not every one. The table shows over 150,000 clones, with roughly 80% occurring only once. Sequencing was done on a sample of PBMCs. Source of these receptors: a male donor in good health and CMV-seronegative. CDR3s include the opening cysteine and the closing phenylalanine or tryptophan. The order of the fields is J gene, clone size, V gene, D gene, CDR3 DNA, CDR3 protein. The D gene is left open where the match is weak. Where a row states a size, it is once, few, many or the class of an expanded clone; other rows omit it.

TRBJ1-1,NA,TRBV27,NA,TGTGCCAGCAGTTTACAGGGGTTCACTGAAGCTTTCTTT,CASSLQGFTEAFF
TRBJ1-1,NA,TRBV6-6,NA,TGTGCCAGCAGTTACTCGAACTCTGAAGCTTTCTTT,CASSYSNSEAFF
TRBJ2-1,NA,TRBV27,TRBD2,TGTGCCAGCAGTTTGCCACTAGCGGGAAGGTACAATGAGCAGTTCTTC,CASSLPLAGRYNEQFF
TRBJ2-5,NA,TRBV7-9,TRBD1,TGTGCCAGCAGGACCGGGACAGGGGGAGAGACCCAGTACTTC,CASRTGTGGETQYF
TRBJ2-4,NA,TRBV4-1,TRBD1,TGCGCCAGCAGCCAAGATGGACAGGGAACGTCCAAAAACATTCAGTACTTC,CASSQDGQGTSKNIQYF
TRBJ2-2,once,TRBV2,TRBD1,TGTGCCAGCATCGGGACAGGGCGGAACACCGGGGAGCTGTTTTTT,CASIGTGRNTGELFF
TRBJ1-4,NA,TRBV7-9,NA,TGTGCCAGCAATCTAGGGAGGAATGAAAAACTGTTTTTT,CASNLGRNEKLFF
TRBJ2-1,NA,TRBV9,TRBD1,TGTGCCAGCAGCGTGGGGACAGACTACAATGAGCAGTTCTTC,CASSVGTDYNEQFF
TRBJ2-5,NA,TRBV7-9,TRBD1,TGTGCCAGCAGCGCGGACAGGGGGCGCTTGGAGACCCAGTACTTC,CASSADRGRLETQYF
TRBJ1-6,NA,TRBV19,NA,TGTGCCACCGCGGACGGGGGAGGTTCGCCCCTCCACTTT,CATADGGGSPLHF
TRBJ2-6,NA,TRBV15,NA,TGTGCCACCAGCATTCTCGGCTCTGGGGCCAACGTCCTGACTTTC,CATSILGSGANVLTF
TRBJ2-7,NA,TRBV28,NA,TGTGCCAGCAGTTTGGGAACAGGGTGTGAGCAGTACTTC,CASSLGTGCEQYF
TRBJ2-1,NA,TRBV5-1,NA,TGCGCCAGCAGCTTGGCCGCTGGGGGCTATTACAATGAGCAGTTCTTC,CASSLAAGGYYNEQFF
TRBJ2-7,few,TRBV7-8,NA,TGTGCCAGCAGCTATGGTTACCCCAGAGGCGGGTACGAGCAGTACTTC,CASSYGYPRGGYEQYF